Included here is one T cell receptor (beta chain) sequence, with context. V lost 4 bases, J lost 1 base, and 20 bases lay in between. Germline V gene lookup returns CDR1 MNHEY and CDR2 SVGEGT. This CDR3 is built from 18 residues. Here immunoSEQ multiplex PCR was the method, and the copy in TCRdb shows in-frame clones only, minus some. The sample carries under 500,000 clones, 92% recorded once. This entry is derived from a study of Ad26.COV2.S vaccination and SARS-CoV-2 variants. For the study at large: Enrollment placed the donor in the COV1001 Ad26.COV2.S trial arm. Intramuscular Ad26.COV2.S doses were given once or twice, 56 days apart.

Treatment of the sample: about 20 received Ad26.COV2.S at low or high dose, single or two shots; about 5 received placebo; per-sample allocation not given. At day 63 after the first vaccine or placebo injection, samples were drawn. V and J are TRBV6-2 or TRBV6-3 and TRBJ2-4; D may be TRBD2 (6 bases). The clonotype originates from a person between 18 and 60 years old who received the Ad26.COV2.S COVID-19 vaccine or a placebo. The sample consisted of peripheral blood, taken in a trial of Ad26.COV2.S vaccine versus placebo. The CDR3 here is CASSWKAGTGDAKNIQYF. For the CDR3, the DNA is TGTGCCAGCAGTTGGAAAGCGGGCACGGGTGACGCCAAAAACATTCAGTACTTC.